This T cell receptor beta chain emerged from a study of T and B cells in COVID-19 patients. Study-level points and caveats: Patients with COVID-19 reportedly showed strongly skewed T cell receptor beta variable and joining gene usage. Clonality of TRB repertoires was high in active COVID-19; recovery brought above-healthy diversity and richness.

In regard to this clonotype: What it recognizes is unknown.

BIOMED2 TRB-A/B primer pools were used in multiplex TRB PCR. TCRdb passed the multiplex PCR reads through MiXCR, listing each CDR3 protein once. In the table there are 20,000 or so distinct CDR3 sequences, roughly 29% of which are singletons. Trimming took 6 bases from V and 3 from J; bases not matched to a gene: 7. Germline V lookup: CDR1 MRHNA, CDR2 SNTAGT. This CDR3 is built from 15 residues. TRB was amplified from around 250-500 ng of blood genomic DNA. The chain is built from TRBV6-4 and TRBJ2-1; 8 nucleotides align to TRBD2. This sequence was found in a human donor who had recovered from COVID-19. Input material: blood. DNA of the CDR3: TGTGCCAGCAGGAACGGGGGGGGTCTCTACAATGAGCAGTTCTTC. The encoded protein is CASRNGGGLYNEQFF.